The TCR beta chain under discussion was sequenced for a study of blood T cell repertoires in COVID-19. Between the trimmed V and J ends, which lost 2 bases and 4 bases, there was a span of 19 bases. CDR3 length: 17 amino acids. The V gene's germline CDR1 is MNHNS and CDR2 SASEGT. This clone was counted at least ten times. Sequenced by immunoSEQ multiplex PCR; TCRdb stores in-frame clones only, minus some. This sample has about 140,000 clones, with about 88% found just once. Sample: peripheral blood. The source of this sequence is a human donor in a cohort sampled during active COVID-19. The chain couples TRBV6-1 to TRBJ2-3; TRBD1 is a possible D gene (5 bases). In DNA, the CDR3 is TGTGCCAGCAGTGAACCTACATTGGACATCGTCGCAGATACGCAGTATTTT. Encoded protein: CASSEPTLDIVADTQYF.